This T cell receptor beta chain was recorded in a study of blood T cell repertoires in COVID-19. Overall study: Italy, Spain and the United States were the sources of the convalescent and acute COVID-19 samples. PBMCs, B-cell-depleted T cells, or T cells provided the cDNA or gDNA that made up the material.

The CDR3 is made up of 17 amino acids. J lost 0 bases, V lost 0 bases, and 4 bases had no gene match. The germline V gene has CDR1 LGHNA and CDR2 YSLEER. Authors' processing steps: For nucleated cells, counts were estimated from reference gene primer amplification. Using immunoSEQ multiplex PCR, the repertoire was profiled, and TCRdb retains in-frame clones only, with some absent. V and J calls and clone size follow that table, whereas D and trimming were derived from the DNA. This sample yields around 30,000 clones, of which around 77% are seen a single time; almost 8% belongs to the top ten. The sequenced sample consisted of peripheral blood. The chain joins TRBV4-3 to TRBJ2-2; TRBD2 aligns across 7 bases. This clonotype was sampled from a woman between 70 and 85 years old with active or convalescent COVID-19. The CDR3 nucleotides read TGCGCCAGCAGCCAAGAGTGGCGGGGGTCGAACACCGGGGAGCTGTTTTTT. Protein sequence: CASSQEWRGSNTGELFF.